Sequencing of this T cell receptor (beta chain) was carried out in a study of shared clonotypes between healthy human individuals. Overall study: Each donor's CD4 naive and CD4 memory cells filled three plates apiece, CD8 naive two, and CD8 memory one.

Findings of the study overall: The study found about 4.6% of naive CD4 clonotypes shared across a few donors.

The split of CD4+ cells yielded CD45RA+ naive and CD45RA-negative memory subsets. The ends were cut back, 4 bases at V and 8 bases at J, with 9 bases in the middle. The germline V gene encodes CDR1 MNHNS and CDR2 SASEGT. The CDR3 covers 13 residues. The authors loaded 200 ng DNA, 25,000 to 30,000 T cell genomes, into sorted-subset replicate PCRs. TCRdb's copy holds only in-frame clones and misses some; the assay was immunoSEQ multiplex PCR. The sample lists some 2.1 million clones, 85% to 95% seen once, with 0.13% in the top ten. In regard to this clone: No antigen is known for it.

Material for sequencing was naive CD4+ T cells sorted from blood. The subset was: CD45RA+ positively selected. This receptor was taken from a man aged 18 to 30 in good health. The chain employs TRBV6-1 and TRBJ1-6, with D perhaps TRBD1 (6 bases). The CDR3: CASSVQGYSPLHF. The CDR3 bases are TGTGCCAGCAGTGTGCAGGGGTATTCACCCCTCCACTTT.